The 17 T cell receptor beta chains below were found in one sample sequenced in a study of cytomegalovirus exposure and HLA in healthy donors. The PCR made use of 60 Vbeta and 13 Jbeta primers. Produced via immunoSEQ multiplex PCR; TCRdb's table is partial and in-frame only. The table has over 200,000 clones, about three quarters seen once; the top ten hold over 1.5%. Sequences were obtained from PBMCs. These receptors all come from a male donor in good health and CMV-seronegative.

The V call is TRBV5-1, the J call TRBJ1-3, with D unresolved. Trimming removed 0 bases from V and 2 bases from J, with 6 bases in between. CDR3 length: 14 amino acids. Per the germline V gene, CDR1 is SGHRS and CDR2 is YFSETQ. The CDR3 DNA sequence: TGCGCCAGCAGCTTGGTCGAGCCTGGAAACACCATATATTTT. This sequence encodes CASSLVEPGNTIYF.

V usage is TRBV12-5 and J usage is TRBJ2-2; 13 bases align to TRBD2. V was clipped by 0 bases and J by 7 bases; unmatched bases: 5. The CDR3 has 17 amino acids. In germline, CDR1 is LGHNT, CDR2 FRNRAP. The CDR3 region is CASGLVLAGGPIGELFF. DNA of the CDR3: TGTGCTAGTGGTTTGGTACTAGCGGGAGGGCCGATCGGGGAGCTGTTTTTT.

The CDR3 spells CASSLWTSGRGNEQFF. CDR3 DNA sequence: TGTGCCAGCAGTTTATGGACTAGCGGGAGGGGCAATGAGCAGTTCTTC. The rearrangement uses TRBV28 and TRBJ2-1; 14 bases are shared with TRBD2. The CDR3 has 16 residues. V was pared by 0 bases and J by 6 bases, with 1 base of the junction left unmatched. CDR1 and CDR2 (germline): MDHEN, SYDVKM. Drawing the rest from reference TRBV28 and TRBJ2-1, the complete variable domain is DVKVTQSSRYLVKRTGEKVFLECVQDMDHENMFWYRQDPGLGLRLIYFSYDVKMKEKGDIPEGYSVSREKKERFSLILESASTNQTSMYLCASSLWTSGRGNEQFFGPGTRLTVL.

V is TRBV27 and J is TRBJ1-1; no definite D call. Per the germline V gene, CDR1 is MNHEY and CDR2 is SMNVEV (reference sequence). V was clipped by 2 bases and J by 0 bases, with 7 bases between them. The CDR3 contains 14 residues. The CDR3 sequence: CASSLAGMNTEAFF. CDR3 bases: TGTGCCAGCAGTTTAGCCGGGATGAACACTGAAGCTTTCTTT.

As to this clone: Other DNA sequences in this sample translate to the same CDR3. This chain connects TRBV27 to TRBJ2-7; D is undetermined. V was pared by 2 bases and J by 0 bases, with 5 bases between. This CDR3 contains 13 residues. The V gene's germline CDR1 is MNHEY and CDR2 SMNVEV (reference sequence). Written as DNA, the CDR3 is TGTGCCAGCAGTTTAACAGTCTCCTACGAGCAGTACTTC. Translating gives CASSLTVSYEQYF.

The chain has TRBV7-2 and TRBJ2-1, with 9 bases aligning to TRBD2. Losses at the gene ends were 4 bases for V and 4 bases for J; bases not matched to a gene: 5. The CDR3 runs 15 residues. CDR1 is SGHTA, CDR2 FQGNSA, per germline. In DNA, the CDR3 is TGTGCCAGCAGCTCCACTAGCGGGTATTACAATGAGCAGTTCTTC. Protein product: CASSSTSGYYNEQFF.

This clone has only a few counts. The gene calls are TRBV15 and TRBJ2-7, with TRBD1 matching over 10 bases. The germline CDR1 and CDR2 sequences are LNHNV and YYDKDF (reference sequence). The CDR3 loop spans 15 amino acids. The trim removed 11 bases at V and 5 bases at J, leaving 15 bases unmatched. The chain's CDR3 is CASGGTGESIHEQYF. CDR3 bases: TGTGCCTCAGGCGGGACAGGGGAAAGTATCCACGAGCAGTACTTC.

V gene TRBV6-4 combines with J gene TRBJ2-2; D may be TRBD2 (5 bases). Germline CDR1 MRHNA, CDR2 SNTAGT. CDR3 length: 13 amino acids. V was shortened by 5 bases and J by 4 bases, with 8 bases between the two germline ends. Here the CDR3 reads CASSTSRTGELFF. In nucleotides, the CDR3 is TGTGCCAGCAGTACTAGTCGCACCGGGGAGCTGTTTTTT.

This clone was observed once. V usage is TRBV29-1 and J usage is TRBJ2-3, with 8 bases that match TRBD1. Germline CDR1 reads SQVTM; CDR2 reads ANQGSEA. The V gene end was trimmed by 6 bases and the J gene end by 4 bases; junction bases not matched to a gene: 6. The length of the CDR3 is 13 residues. CDR3 region: CSVATGEADTQYF. CDR3 nucleotides: TGCAGCGTCGCGACAGGGGAGGCAGATACGCAGTATTTT.

The chain employs TRBV6-4 and TRBJ2-1; 9 nucleotides line up with TRBD2. Germline CDR1 and CDR2: MRHNA and SNTAGT. This CDR3 spans 15 amino acids. The ends lost 0 bases at V and 5 bases at J; junction bases unmatched: 2. CDR3 sequence reads: CASSDSAGGNNEQFF. In DNA form, the CDR3 reads TGTGCCAGCAGTGACTCGGCGGGAGGGAACAATGAGCAGTTCTTC.

This sequence joins TRBV7-2 and TRBJ2-3; 9 positions match TRBD1. The CDR3 runs to 14 residues. Germline CDR1 is SGHTA and CDR2 is FQGNSA. Losses at the gene ends were 5 bases for V and 6 bases for J; bases not matched to a gene: 6. CDR3 DNA: TGTGCCAGCAGCGTAGGACAGGGGTTTGATACGCAGTATTTT. Its translation is CASSVGQGFDTQYF. The whole variable domain, remainder taken from reference TRBV7-2 and TRBJ2-3, is GAGVSQSPSNKVTEKGKDVELRCDPISGHTALYWYRQSLGQGLEFLIYFQGNSAPDKSGLPSDRFSAERTGGSVSTLTIQRTQQEDSAVYLCASSVGQGFDTQYFGPGTRLTVL.

V gene TRBV28 combines with J gene TRBJ2-7; 9 bases map to TRBD1. J was trimmed by 3 bases and V by 2 bases; bases with no gene match: 11. The CDR3 totals 17 residues. Per the germline V gene, CDR1 is MDHEN and CDR2 is SYDVKM. The CDR3 DNA reads TGTGCCAGCAGTTTAAATTCGGGTCGGGACAGGGACTACGAGCAGTACTTC. Protein sequence: CASSLNSGRDRDYEQYF.

The rearrangement links TRBV19 to TRBJ2-4; 9 nucleotides line up with TRBD1. Germline-derived CDR1 and CDR2 are LNHDA and SQIVND (reference sequence). The CDR3 runs 16 residues. After removal of 5 bases from V and 0 bases from J, the junction contained 5 bases not matched to a gene. DNA for the CDR3: TGTGCCAGTAGTGCACTACAGGGGGCAGCCAAAAACATTCAGTACTTC. It translates to CASSALQGAAKNIQYF.

The chain joins TRBV10-3 to TRBJ1-6; 7 positions match TRBD1. There are 14 residues in the CDR3. Germline V CDR1 and CDR2: ENHRY, SYGVKD. Germline trimming cut 3 bases from V and 10 bases from J; bases unmatched to any gene: 6. The CDR3 DNA reads as TGTGCCATCAGTGAAGGACAGGTCCAATCACCCCTCCACTTT. It is translated as CAISEGQVQSPLHF.

This chain joins TRBV11-2 and TRBJ2-1, with D uncertain. Germline V gene sequence: CDR1 SGHAT, CDR2 FQNNGV. The germline V and J ends were trimmed by 2 bases and 7 bases, with 6 bases remaining between them. The CDR3 length is 12 residues. CDR3 DNA sequence: TGTGCCAGCAGCTTAATGAGGAATGAGCAGTTCTTC. Its protein is CASSLMRNEQFF.

The V and J genes are TRBV5-1 and TRBJ2-1; 8 bases line up with TRBD1. CDR1 is SGHRS, CDR2 YFSETQ, per germline. Trimming at V came to 6 bases and at J to 3 bases, leaving 11 bases not matched to a gene. This CDR3 region has 16 residues. DNA of the CDR3: TGCGCCAGCAACACAGGGGGATCGGTAGGCTACAATGAGCAGTTCTTC. Protein sequence: CASNTGGSVGYNEQFF.

The gene calls are TRBV29-1 and TRBJ1-2; 10 bases line up with TRBD1. There are 16 residues in the CDR3. V shed 5 bases and J 0 bases; nucleotides not matched to a gene: 9. From germline, CDR1 is SQVTM and CDR2 ANQGSEA. The CDR3 loop is CSVTDRGPPANYGYTF. The DNA for the CDR3 is TGCAGCGTTACCGACAGGGGGCCCCCAGCTAACTATGGCTACACCTTC. Full variable domain (outside the CDR3, taken from reference TRBV29-1 and TRBJ1-2): SAVISQKPSRDICQRGTSLTIQCQVDSQVTMMFWYRQQPGQSLTLIATANQGSEATYESGFVIDKFPISRPNLTFSTLTVSNMSPEDSSIYLCSVTDRGPPANYGYTFGSGTRLTVV.